This T cell receptor beta chain appears in the sequencing data of a study of blood T cell repertoires in COVID-19. Per the authors' pipeline: Reference gene primer amplification gave estimated nucleated cell counts. Generated by immunoSEQ multiplex PCR, the TCRdb table keeps only in-frame clones and is missing some. V and J calls and clone size are as listed in that table; D and trimming were resolved from the DNA. Of more than 95,000 clones listed, more than 80% are singletons. Germline CDR1 is SEHNR and CDR2 is FQNEAQ (reference sequence). V was pared by 5 bases and J by 4 bases, with 14 bases between. The CDR3 is 14 residues long.

The receptor was isolated from a woman aged 70 to 79 with acute or convalescent COVID-19. The chain uses TRBV7-9 and TRBJ1-2; D call uncertain. Sequenced input: peripheral blood. This CDR3 is CASSTTLNPYGYTF. For the CDR3, the DNA is TGTGCCAGCAGCACCACGCTAAACCCCTATGGCTACACCTTC.